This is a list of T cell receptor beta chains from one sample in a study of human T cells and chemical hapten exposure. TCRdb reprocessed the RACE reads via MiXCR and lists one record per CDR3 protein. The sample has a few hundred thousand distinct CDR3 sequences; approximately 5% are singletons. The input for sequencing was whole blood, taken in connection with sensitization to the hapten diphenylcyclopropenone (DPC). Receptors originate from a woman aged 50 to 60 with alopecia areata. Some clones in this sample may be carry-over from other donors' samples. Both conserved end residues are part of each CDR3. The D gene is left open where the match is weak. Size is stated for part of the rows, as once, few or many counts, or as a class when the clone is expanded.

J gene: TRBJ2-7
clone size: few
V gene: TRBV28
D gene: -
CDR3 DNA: TGTGCCAGCAGTTTAAGATGGAGGGGACGCGAGCAGTACTTC
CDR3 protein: CASSLRWRGREQYF

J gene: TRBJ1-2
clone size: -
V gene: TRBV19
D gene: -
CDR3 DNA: TGTGCCAGTAGCCAGACTGGATTCTATGGCTACACCTTC
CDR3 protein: CASSQTGFYGYTF

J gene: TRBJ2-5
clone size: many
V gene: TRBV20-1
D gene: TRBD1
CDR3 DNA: TGCAGTGCCTTGACCGGGACAGTCAATAAGGCCCAGTACTTC
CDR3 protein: CSALTGTVNKAQYF

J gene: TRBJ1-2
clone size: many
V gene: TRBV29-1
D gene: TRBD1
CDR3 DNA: TGCAGCGTGGTCCCTTTGGGACAGAACTATGGCTACACCTTC
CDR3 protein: CSVVPLGQNYGYTF

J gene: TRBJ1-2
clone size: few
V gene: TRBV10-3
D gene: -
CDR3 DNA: TGTGCCATCACCTCCGGGACGGACTATGGCTACACCTTC
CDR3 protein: CAITSGTDYGYTF

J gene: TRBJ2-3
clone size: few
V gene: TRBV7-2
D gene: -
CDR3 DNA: TGTGCCAGCAGCTCGGCCGGGGGCGACGATACGCAGTATTTT
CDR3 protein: CASSSAGGDDTQYF

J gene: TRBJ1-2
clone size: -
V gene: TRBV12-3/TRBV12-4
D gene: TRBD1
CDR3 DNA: TGTGCCAGCAGTCGGGACAGGGACCAAACTTATGGCTACACCTTC
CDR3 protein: CASSRDRDQTYGYTF

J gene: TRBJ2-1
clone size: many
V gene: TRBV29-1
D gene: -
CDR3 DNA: TGCAGCGTTGAGGAGGTTCCGGGGAGCTCCTACAATGAGCAGTTCTTC
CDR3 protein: CSVEEVPGSSYNEQFF

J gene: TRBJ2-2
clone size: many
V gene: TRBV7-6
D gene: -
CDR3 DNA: TGTGCCAGCAGCTTAGATACTCGCGGGGAGCTGTTTTTT
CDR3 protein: CASSLDTRGELFF

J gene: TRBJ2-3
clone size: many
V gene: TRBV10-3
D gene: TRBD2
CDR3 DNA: TGTGCCATCGGGGGCGCGGGAGGGGTAGATACGCAGTATTTT
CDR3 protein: CAIGGAGGVDTQYF

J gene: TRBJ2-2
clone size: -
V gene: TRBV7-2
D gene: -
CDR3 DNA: TGTGCCAGCAGCTTAGATGTGTCCACCGGGGAGCTGTTTTTT
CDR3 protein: CASSLDVSTGELFF

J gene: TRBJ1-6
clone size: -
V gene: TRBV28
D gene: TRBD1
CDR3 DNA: TGTGCCACCACAGGGGGAACGGAGAATTCACCCCTCCACTTT
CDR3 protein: CATTGGTENSPLHF

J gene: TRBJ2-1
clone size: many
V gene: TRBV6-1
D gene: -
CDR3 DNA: TGTGCCAGCAACCGGGACCCTTTTGGTGAGCAGTTCTTC
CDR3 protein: CASNRDPFGEQFF

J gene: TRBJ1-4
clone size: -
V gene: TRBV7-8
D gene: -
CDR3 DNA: TGTGCCAGCAGCTTTAGGGGGGTGTCTAATGAAAAACTGTTTTTT
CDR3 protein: CASSFRGVSNEKLFF

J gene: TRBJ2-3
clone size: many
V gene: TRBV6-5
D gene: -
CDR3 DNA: TGTGCCAGCAGGTCTACTCAGCGCACAGATACGCAGTATTTT
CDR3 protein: CASRSTQRTDTQYF

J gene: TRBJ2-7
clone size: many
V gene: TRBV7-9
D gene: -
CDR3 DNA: TGTGCCAGCAGCCGAGGAGCAGAGGGCCGCGAGCAGTACTTC
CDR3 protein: CASSRGAEGREQYF

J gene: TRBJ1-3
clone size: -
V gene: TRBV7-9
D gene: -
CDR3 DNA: TGTGCCAGCAGCTTAGTCATCAGACCAACAACCTTTACAGGAAACACCATATATTTT
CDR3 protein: CASSLVIRPTTFTGNTIYF

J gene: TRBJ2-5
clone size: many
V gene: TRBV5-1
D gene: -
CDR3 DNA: TGTGCCAGCAGCTTAGCGCAGGAGACCCAGTACTTC
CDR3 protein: CASSLAQETQYF

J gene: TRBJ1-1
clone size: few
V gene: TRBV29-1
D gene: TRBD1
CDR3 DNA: TGCAGCGCCGACAGGGAGAACACTGAAGCTTTCTTT
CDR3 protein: CSADRENTEAFF

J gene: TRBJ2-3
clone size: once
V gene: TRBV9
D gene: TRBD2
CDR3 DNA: TGTGCCAGCAGCCCTGGGACTAGCGGGGGGTTTGATACGCAGTATTTT
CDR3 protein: CASSPGTSGGFDTQYF

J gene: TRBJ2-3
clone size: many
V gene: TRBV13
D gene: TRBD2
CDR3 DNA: TGTGCCAGCAGCTTCGCTAGCGGGGGGGTGACAGATACGCAGTATTTT
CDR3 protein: CASSFASGGVTDTQYF

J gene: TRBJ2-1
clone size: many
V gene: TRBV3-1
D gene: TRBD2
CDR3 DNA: TGTGCCAGCAGTATTTACTCCGGGACTAGCATCCGGGAGCAGTTCTTC
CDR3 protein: CASSIYSGTSIREQFF